This TCR beta chain was captured in a study of CD8+ T cells in alopecia areata. Study-level information: Tofacitinib was taken orally by treated patients, and the dose was 5 to 10 mg twice daily. Tofacitinib ran for 6 to 18 months before 6 months off drug.

Points from the study as a whole: Sequenced scalp T cells also include alphabeta T cells resident in normal skin. Lesional scalp displayed greater clonality than normal scalp, most notably in alopecia totalis/universalis.

Turning to this clone: The target antigen is unknown. Other DNA sequences in this sample translate to the same CDR3.

The CDR3 has 12 residues. CDR1 GTSNPN and CDR2 SVGIG come from the germline V gene (reference sequence). V was shortened by 0 bases and J by 2 bases, with 4 bases between the two germline ends. Sequencing templates came from extracted RNA that was reverse transcribed into cDNA. Measured with immunoSEQ multiplex PCR; TCRdb has only the in-frame clones, and not every one. The profile shows just over 150,000 clones, roughly 65% of them singletons. Treatment: oral pan-JAK inhibitor, 5-10 mg twice daily. This chain uses TRBV30 with TRBJ2-5, with unresolved D. The source was CD4+ T cells sorted from blood, collected at week 4, from a patient treated with tofacitinib. The TCR comes from a human donor with alopecia areata. CDR3 in DNA: TGTGCCTGGAGTGTAGGGCAAGAGACCCAGTACTTC. Translated: CAWSVGQETQYF.